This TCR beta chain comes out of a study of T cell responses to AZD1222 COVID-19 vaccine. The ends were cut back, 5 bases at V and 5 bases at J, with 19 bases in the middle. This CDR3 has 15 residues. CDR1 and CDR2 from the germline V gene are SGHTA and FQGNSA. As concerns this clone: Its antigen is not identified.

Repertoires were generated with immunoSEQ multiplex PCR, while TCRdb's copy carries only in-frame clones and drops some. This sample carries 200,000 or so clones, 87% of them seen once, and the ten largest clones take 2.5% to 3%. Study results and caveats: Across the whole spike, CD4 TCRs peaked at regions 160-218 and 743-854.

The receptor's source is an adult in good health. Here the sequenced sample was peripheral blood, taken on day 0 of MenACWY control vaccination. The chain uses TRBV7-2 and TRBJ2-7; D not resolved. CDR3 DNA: TGTGCCAGCAGCATAGGCATTGGCAGTCGGGACGAGCAGTACTTC. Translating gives CASSIGIGSRDEQYF.